This TCR beta chain is from a study of blood T cell repertoires in COVID-19 (TCRdb year 2020). About the investigation overall: Samples covering the acute and convalescent phases of COVID-19 were provided by collaborators in the United States, Italy and Spain. Nearly every sample came with metadata listing a de-identified subject ID, COVID-19 status, age in years and sex. Samples came from the ongoing ImmuneRACE study (first 160 participants) plus 1,254 subjects from 6 global collaborators. The material from the prospective study consisted of cDNA or gDNA derived from T cells, B-cell-depleted T cells, or PBMCs. The repertoires were released in a freely available public database meant as a resource for research on the immune response to SARS-CoV-2. Deeply sampled blood TCRbeta repertoires from subjects exposed to, actively infected with, or recovered from COVID-19 were included in the dataset. Where HLA class I and class II types were available, the types were taken from metadata supplied by the sample provider, not from assay-based typing.

Each collaborating institution followed its own protocols to collect whole blood in K2EDTA tubes. For TCRbeta analysis, collaborators shipped samples as frozen whole blood, isolated PBMCs, or DNA extracted from either of those sample types. With regard to this clone: There is no known antigen for this receptor. Base qualities are not provided; no much larger clone lies one nucleotide away.

Results the study describes overall, beyond this receptor: Clinical and demographic metadata were provided uncurated, with the amount varying by source and participant.

TCRbeta CDR3 regions were amplified from genomic DNA by means of the immunoSEQ Assay, a bias-controlled multiplex PCR. The study's processing was this. The number of nucleated cells in each sample was estimated by amplification of reference gene primers within the assay. To quantify the absolute abundance of each unique TCRbeta CDR3 rearrangement, sequence reads were collapsed and filtered. Productive Simpson clonality was computed per sample as the square root of Simpson's diversity index over productive rearrangements. As stored in TCRdb, this immuneACCESS dataset retains in-frame rearrangements with V and J assigned. A fraction of the clones does not appear; measured against another copy, unresolved V genes explain less than half of the discrepancy, and the remainder lacks a known reason. V and J calls plus clone size are reproduced from that table; the DNA served to infer D and trimming. The sample has tens of thousands of clones on record, more than 65% of them singletons. Around 28% of the sample is taken by the ten largest.

The CDR3 covers 17 residues, taking in both the cysteine and the phenylalanine. Left in the record is the CDR3 DNA by itself, 51 bases read in frame from the first base. Trimming removed 6 bases from V and 0 bases from J; the gene matches leave 14 bases unexplained. As encoded in the germline V gene (reference sequence), CDR1 is LGHDT while CDR2 is YNNKEL. This receptor chain uses TRBV3-1 (or the pseudogene TRBV3-2) and TRBJ2-7, with TRBD2 matching 7 junction bases. Sequencing was carried out using peripheral blood. The receptor's source is a human donor in a cohort sampled during active COVID-19. The DNA reads as follows: TGTGCCAGCAGTATGGGGCTATTGGGGGGGGTCTCCTACGAGCAGTACTTC. It translates as CASSMGLLGGVSYEQYF.